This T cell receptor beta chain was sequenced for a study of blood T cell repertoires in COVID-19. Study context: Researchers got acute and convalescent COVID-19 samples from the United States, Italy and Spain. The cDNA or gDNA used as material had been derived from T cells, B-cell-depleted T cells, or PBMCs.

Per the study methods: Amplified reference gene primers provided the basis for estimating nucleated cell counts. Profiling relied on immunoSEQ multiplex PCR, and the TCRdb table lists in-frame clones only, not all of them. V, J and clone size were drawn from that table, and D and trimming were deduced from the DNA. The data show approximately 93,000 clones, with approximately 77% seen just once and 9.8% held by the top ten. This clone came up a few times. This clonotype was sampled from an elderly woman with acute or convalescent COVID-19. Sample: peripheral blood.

The CDR3 sequence: CASSGLAGLNTGELFF. CDR3 in DNA: TGTGCCAGTAGTGGACTAGCGGGACTGAACACCGGGGAGCTGTTTTTT. This sequence joins TRBV19 and TRBJ2-2; TRBD2 matches 12 bases. Trimming removed 5 bases from V and 1 base from J; junction bases left unmatched: 2. The germline CDR1 and CDR2 sequences are LNHDA and SQIVND (reference sequence). The CDR3 is 16 residues long. The whole variable domain, remainder taken from reference TRBV19 and TRBJ2-2, is DGGITQSPKYLFRKEGQNVTLSCEQNLNHDAMYWYRQDPGQGLRLIYYSQIVNDFQKGDIAEGYSVSREKKESFPLTVTSAQKNPTAFYLCASSGLAGLNTGELFFGEGSRLTVL.